Below, 6 T cell receptor beta chains from the same sample are listed, as sequenced in a study of shared clonotypes between healthy human individuals. CD45RO negativity and positive selection for CCR7 defined naive CD8 cells, a population that excluded terminally differentiated effector memory CD45RA+ cells. Profiling relied on immunoSEQ multiplex PCR, and the TCRdb table lists in-frame clones only, not all of them. Counted here are about 2.2 million clones, roughly 95% occurring once; the ten biggest clones make up over 1.5%. Specimen: naive CD8+ T cells from PBMCs. The receptor source for this set is a man between 18 and 35 years old in good health. Some clones in this sample may be carry-over from other donors' samples.

The chain recombines TRBV18 with TRBJ2-7; D is perhaps TRBD1 (6 bases). Looked up from germline, CDR1 is KGHSH and CDR2 is LQKENI. This CDR3 is built from 16 residues. Deletions cut 5 bases from V and 7 bases from J, with 24 bases between. The CDR3 DNA reads TGTGCCAGCTCAATTACCGGGACACCATACCAGGGGGAGCAGTACTTC. Translating gives CASSITGTPYQGEQYF.

The chain links TRBV7-2 to TRBJ1-5; a possible D gene is TRBD1 (5 bases). Germline V gives CDR1 SGHTA, CDR2 FQGNSA. The V end was cut by 2 bases, the J end by 0 bases, with 8 bases between. The CDR3 has 15 residues. CDR3 nucleotides: TGTGCCAGCAGCTTAATCAGGGATAGCAATCAGCCCCAGCATTTT. Its translation: CASSLIRDSNQPQHF.

The chain is built from TRBV27 and TRBJ2-1; 10 nucleotides agree with TRBD1. This CDR3 has 14 amino acids. V trimming: 5 bases; J trimming: 7 bases; junction bases outside the gene matches: 5. Germline CDR1 and CDR2: MNHEY and SMNVEV (reference sequence). This CDR3 is CASSTVGQGNEQFF. The CDR3 region has the DNA TGTGCCAGCAGTACCGTGGGACAGGGGAATGAGCAGTTCTTC.

The J gene is TRBJ1-1, the V gene TRBV11-3, with D maybe TRBD1 (5 bases). Per germline, CDR1 SGHNT and CDR2 YENEEA. The CDR3 sequence is 15 residues long. Between the trimmed V and J ends, which lost 5 bases and 6 bases, there was a span of 19 bases. In nucleotides, the CDR3 is TGTGCCAGCAGCGACACCAGTAGGGGATCGGCTGAAGCTTTCTTT. The encoded protein is CASSDTSRGSAEAFF.

The V gene is TRBV11-3, the J gene TRBJ1-1; D is ambiguous. Trimming cost V 4 bases and J 5 bases, with 14 bases left between them. Germline V gives CDR1 SGHNT, CDR2 YENEEA. This CDR3 is built from 14 residues. For the CDR3, the DNA is TGTGCCAGCAGCTCCCGGTACCCTGGGACTGAAGCTTTCTTT. Translation: CASSSRYPGTEAFF.

The chain couples TRBV7-8 to TRBJ2-1; 10 positions match TRBD2. V lost 1 base, J lost 4 bases, and 7 bases stayed unmatched. Germline CDR1 SGHVS, CDR2 FQNEAQ. There are 17 residues in the CDR3. CDR3 coding DNA: TGTGCCAGCAGCTTAGGGGTTGGGACTAGCGCATACAATGAGCAGTTCTTC. It yields the protein CASSLGVGTSAYNEQFF.